This TCR beta chain was identified during a study of T cell repertoires in cytomegalovirus infection. Study details: Alongside well-studied HLA-B-restricted CMV epitopes, recently identified HLA-C-restricted CMV epitopes were also used.

The V and J ends lost 5 bases and 7 bases respectively, with 12 bases between them. CDR1 and CDR2 from the germline V gene are LGHNT and FRNRAP. The length of the CDR3 is 12 residues. TCRdb used MiXCR to reprocess the reads, holding one entry per CDR3 protein. This sample yields some 900,000 distinct CDR3 sequences, of which 32% are seen a single time; around 12% belongs to the top ten. This clonotype was picked up a small number of times. Its cognate antigen is unknown. The chain is built from TRBV12-5 and TRBJ2-7; no clear D. The TCR sequence derives from a human donor in good health (CMV status not recorded). Some clones in this sample may be carry-over from other donors' samples. This material consisted of cultured CD8+ T cells from PBMCs, taken from culture after CMV antigen stimulation. CDR3 region: CASGDLYGEQYF. CDR3 nucleotide sequence: TGTGCTAGTGGTGACCTCTATGGGGAGCAGTACTTC.